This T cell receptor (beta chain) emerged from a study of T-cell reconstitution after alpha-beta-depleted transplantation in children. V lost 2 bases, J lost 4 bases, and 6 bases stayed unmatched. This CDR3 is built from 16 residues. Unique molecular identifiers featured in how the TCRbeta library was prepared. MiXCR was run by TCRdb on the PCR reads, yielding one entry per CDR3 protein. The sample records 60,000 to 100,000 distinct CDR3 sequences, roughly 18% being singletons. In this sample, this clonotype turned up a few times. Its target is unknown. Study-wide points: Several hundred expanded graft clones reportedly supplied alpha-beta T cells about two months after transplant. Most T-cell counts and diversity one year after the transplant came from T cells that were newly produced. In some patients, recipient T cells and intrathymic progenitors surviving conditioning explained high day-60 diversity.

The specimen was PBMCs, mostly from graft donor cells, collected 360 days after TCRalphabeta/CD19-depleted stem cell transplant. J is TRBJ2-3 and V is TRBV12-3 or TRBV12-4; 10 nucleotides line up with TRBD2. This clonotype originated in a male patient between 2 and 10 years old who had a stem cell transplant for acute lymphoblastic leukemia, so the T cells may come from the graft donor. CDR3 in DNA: TGTGCCAGCAGTTTAAGGGTAGCGGGAGGTGCAGATACGCAGTATTTT. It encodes CASSLRVAGGADTQYF.